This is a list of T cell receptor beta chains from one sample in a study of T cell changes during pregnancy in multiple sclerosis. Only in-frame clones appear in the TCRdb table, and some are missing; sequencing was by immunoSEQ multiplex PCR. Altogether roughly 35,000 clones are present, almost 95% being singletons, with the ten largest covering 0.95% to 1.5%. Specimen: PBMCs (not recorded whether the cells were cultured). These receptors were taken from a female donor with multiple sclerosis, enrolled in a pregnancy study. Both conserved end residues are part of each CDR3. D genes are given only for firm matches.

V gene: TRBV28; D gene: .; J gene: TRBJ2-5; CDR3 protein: CASSPYNGEETQYF; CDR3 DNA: TGTGCCAGCAGCCCATATAATGGGGAAGAGACCCAGTACTTC
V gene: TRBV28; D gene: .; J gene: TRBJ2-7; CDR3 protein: CASSLRPEYEQYF; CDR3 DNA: TGTGCCAGCAGTTTAAGGCCCGAGTACGAGCAGTACTTC
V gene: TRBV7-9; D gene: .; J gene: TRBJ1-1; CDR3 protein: CASSSWKTEAFF; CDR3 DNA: TGTGCCAGCAGCTCCTGGAAGACTGAAGCTTTCTTT
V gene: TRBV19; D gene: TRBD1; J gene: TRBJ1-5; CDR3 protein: CASSKTGVGQPQHF; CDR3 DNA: TGTGCCAGTAGTAAGACAGGGGTCGGCCAGCCCCAGCATTTT
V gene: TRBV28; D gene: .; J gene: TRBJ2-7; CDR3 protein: CASSLVQQAYEQYF; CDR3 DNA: TGTGCCAGCAGTTTGGTACAACAAGCCTACGAGCAGTACTTC
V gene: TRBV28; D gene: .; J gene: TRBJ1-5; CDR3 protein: CASRQGNNQPQHF; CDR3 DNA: TGTGCCAGCAGACAGGGAAACAATCAGCCCCAGCATTTT
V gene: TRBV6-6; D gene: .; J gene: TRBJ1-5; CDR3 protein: CASSYSGGDQPQHF; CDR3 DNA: TGTGCCAGCAGTTACTCGGGGGGCGATCAGCCCCAGCATTTT
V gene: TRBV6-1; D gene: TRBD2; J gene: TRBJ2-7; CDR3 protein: CASSEGREIPYEQYF; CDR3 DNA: TGTGCCAGCAGCGAGGGGAGGGAAATTCCCTACGAGCAGTACTTC
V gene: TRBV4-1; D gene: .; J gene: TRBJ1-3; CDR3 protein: CASSQRQGGRSSGNTIYF; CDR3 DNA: TGCGCCAGCAGCCAACGGCAGGGAGGTAGATCTTCTGGAAACACCATATATTTT
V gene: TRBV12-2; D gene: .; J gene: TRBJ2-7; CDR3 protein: CASRCRLAGEGHEQYF; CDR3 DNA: TGTGCAAGTCGCTGCCGACTAGCGGGAGAAGGGCACGAGCAGTACTTC
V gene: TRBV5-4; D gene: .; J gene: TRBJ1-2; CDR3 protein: CASSLSATSRNYGYTF; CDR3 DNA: TGTGCCAGCAGCCTGAGTGCGACAAGTCGGAACTATGGCTACACCTTC
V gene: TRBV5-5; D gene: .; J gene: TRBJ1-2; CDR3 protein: CASSLTGINYGYTF; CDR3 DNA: TGTGCCAGCAGCTTGACAGGGATTAACTATGGCTACACCTTC